Listed below are T cell receptor beta chains from one sample, sequenced in a study of CD8 T cells in ankylosing spondylitis. TCRdb independently ran MiXCR on the 5' RACE reads; one entry per CDR3 protein. The sample carries 350,000 or so distinct CDR3 sequences, 14% to 15% recorded once. Material: blood, either unsorted or a sorted T cell fraction (not recorded which). The receptors come from a male donor with ankylosing spondylitis or in good health (not recorded which). CDR3s include the opening cysteine and the closing phenylalanine or tryptophan. A D gene is named only where the DNA matches it firmly. For some rows the clone size is stated as once, few or many, or as a class when expanded; others skip it.

d_call j_call v_call clone_size cdr3_aa cdr3_nt
TRBD2 TRBJ2-3 TRBV13 - CASSLALAGGATQYF TGTGCCAGCAGCTTAGCACTAGCGGGGGGTGCTACGCAGTATTTT
- TRBJ2-3 TRBV20-1 few CSAGAPGPNTDTQYF TGCAGTGCTGGCGCTCCAGGACCTAACACAGATACGCAGTATTTT
- TRBJ2-5 TRBV5-1 few CASSPLTSSQETQYF TGCGCCAGCAGCCCGTTGACCAGCAGCCAAGAGACCCAGTACTTC
- TRBJ2-3 TRBV5-1 many CASRAGTYSTDTQYF TGCGCCAGCAGAGCCGGGACATACAGCACAGATACGCAGTATTTT
TRBD1 TRBJ2-1 TRBV5-1 - CASSFNRGPAFMDEQFF TGCGCCAGCAGCTTTAACAGGGGGCCCGCCTTTATGGATGAGCAGTTCTTC
TRBD2 TRBJ2-1 TRBV6-5 - CASSHATTSNYNEQFF TGTGCCAGCAGTCACGCCACGACTAGCAACTACAATGAGCAGTTCTTC
- TRBJ2-2 TRBV6-1 few CASSSRVGAAGELFF TGTGCCAGCAGCAGCAGGGTGGGAGCCGCCGGGGAGCTGTTTTTT
- TRBJ2-5 TRBV5-1 few CASSFQGSFQETQYF TGCGCCAGCAGCTTCCAGGGGAGTTTCCAAGAGACCCAGTACTTC
TRBD1 TRBJ2-7 TRBV29-1 - CSAGGTGRLEQYF TGCAGCGCAGGGGGGACAGGTCGTCTCGAGCAGTACTTC
TRBD2 TRBJ2-1 TRBV3-1 - CACSGTRISYNEQFF TGTGCCTGCTCCGGGACTAGAATCTCCTACAATGAGCAGTTCTTC
- TRBJ2-5 TRBV7-8 - CASSLVGRQPGETQYF TGTGCCAGCAGCTTAGTCGGAAGACAGCCGGGCGAGACCCAGTACTTC
- TRBJ2-7 TRBV9 - CASSLGGSVPHEQYF TGTGCCAGCAGCCTTGGCGGGTCAGTACCCCACGAGCAGTACTTC
- TRBJ2-7 TRBV5-1 - CASSLGHSSYEQYF TGCGCCAGCAGCTTAGGACACAGCTCCTACGAGCAGTACTTC
- TRBJ2-3 TRBV3-1 - CASSQLLGVAQYF TGTGCCAGCAGCCAACTACTAGGAGTGGCGCAGTATTTT
- TRBJ2-7 TRBV5-6 few CASSLRENYEQYF TGTGCCAGCAGCTTGCGGGAGAACTACGAGCAGTACTTC
TRBD1 TRBJ2-1 TRBV20-1 - CSATPRDRHVNEQFF TGCAGTGCTACCCCCCGGGACAGACACGTCAATGAGCAGTTCTTC
- TRBJ1-2 TRBV5-1 once CASSFGDGGLYGYTF TGCGCCAGCAGCTTTGGGGACGGGGGACTCTATGGCTACACCTTC
- TRBJ1-1 TRBV9 - CASSVGRDTEAFF TGTGCCAGCAGCGTAGGGAGGGACACTGAAGCTTTCTTT
- TRBJ2-1 TRBV20-1 - CSATKRGFSIDEQFF TGCAGTGCTACCAAACGAGGGTTTAGCATCGATGAGCAGTTCTTC
- TRBJ2-7 TRBV11-2 - CASSLAGETYEQYF TGTGCCAGCAGCTTAGCGGGAGAGACCTACGAGCAGTACTTC
- TRBJ2-2 TRBV5-1 - CASSATITDRGHANTGELFF TGCGCCAGCAGCGCCACAATCACCGACAGAGGACACGCGAACACCGGGGAGCTGTTTTTT
- TRBJ1-6 TRBV2 - CASKYGESPLHF TGTGCCAGCAAGTACGGGGAATCACCCCTCCACTTT
- TRBJ1-1 TRBV9 - CASSLREGGLNTEAFF TGTGCCAGCAGCCTTCGGGAGGGGGGCTTGAACACTGAAGCTTTCTTT
- TRBJ2-2 TRBV10-2 - CATRAEAAGELFF TGCGCCACCCGAGCGGAGGCGGCCGGGGAGCTGTTTTTT
- TRBJ2-5 TRBV18 - CASSTRPSGPQETQYF TGTGCCAGCTCGACACGCCCCTCGGGACCCCAAGAGACCCAGTACTTC
- TRBJ1-1 TRBV9 few CASSVGPQGTEAFF TGTGCCAGCAGCGTAGGGCCCCAGGGCACTGAAGCTTTCTTT
- TRBJ2-7 TRBV6-5 few CASSYGGRAGIAYEQYF TGTGCCAGCAGTTACGGGGGACGGGCAGGGATTGCCTACGAGCAGTACTTC
- TRBJ1-2 TRBV12-3/TRBV12-4 few CASSGAANYGYTF TGTGCCAGCAGTGGGGCAGCAAACTATGGCTACACCTTC
- TRBJ2-1 TRBV5-1 few CASSLGQLGNEQFF TGCGCCAGCAGCCTTGGACAATTAGGGAATGAGCAGTTCTTC
- TRBJ2-1 TRBV7-2 few CASTMRWGSYNEQFF TGTGCCAGCACCATGCGTTGGGGGTCCTACAATGAGCAGTTCTTC
TRBD2 TRBJ2-3 TRBV7-9 few CASTISGSLPTDTQYF TGTGCCAGCACCATTAGCGGGAGCCTTCCCACAGATACGCAGTATTTT
- TRBJ2-2 TRBV27 few CASSLRVGTGELFF TGTGCCAGCAGTTTAAGGGTTGGCACCGGGGAGCTGTTTTTT
- TRBJ2-1 TRBV20-1 - CSASAHVQFF TGCAGTGCTAGCGCGCACGTGCAGTTCTTC
- TRBJ2-1 TRBV12-5 - CASGTFRAEDEQFF TGTGCTAGTGGTACCTTCAGGGCGGAGGATGAGCAGTTCTTC
- TRBJ2-7 TRBV20-1 - CSARSFGSGYSYEQYF TGCAGTGCTAGATCTTTCGGTAGCGGTTATTCCTACGAGCAGTACTTC
- TRBJ1-6 TRBV12-3/TRBV12-4 - CASSLMAGNSPLHF TGTGCCAGCAGTTTAATGGCAGGGAATTCACCCCTCCACTTT
- TRBJ2-3 TRBV6-1 - CASSERRTDTQYF TGTGCCAGCAGTGAGCGGCGGACAGATACGCAGTATTTT
- TRBJ2-5 TRBV2 few CASRKGGVQETQYF TGTGCCAGCAGAAAGGGGGGGGTTCAAGAGACCCAGTACTTC
- TRBJ2-7 TRBV7-2 few CASSLESASPYEQYF TGTGCCAGCAGCTTAGAATCAGCTAGCCCCTACGAGCAGTACTTC
TRBD1 TRBJ1-2 TRBV29-1 - CSGGGTGGFYGYTF TGCAGCGGTGGAGGGACAGGGGGTTTTTATGGCTACACCTTC
TRBD2 TRBJ2-3 TRBV3-1 few CASSQAMGTSGRDTQYF TGTGCCAGCAGCCAAGCCATGGGGACTAGCGGGAGAGATACGCAGTATTTT